This T cell receptor beta chain is drawn from a study of blood T cell repertoires in COVID-19. Study information: Samples came from the United States, Italy and Spain, spanning acute and convalescent COVID-19.

V was clipped by 3 bases and J by 12 bases, with 20 bases between them. The germline CDR1 and CDR2 sequences are KGHDR and SFDVKD. CDR3 length equals 15 residues. Original methodology: Nucleated cell number was recorded as an estimate derived from reference gene primer amplification. Some clones are missing from TCRdb's copy, which holds only in-frame ones; the method was immunoSEQ multiplex PCR. The V and J calls and the clone size are those of that table, but D and trimming were determined from the DNA. The data hold 120,000 or so clones, with roughly 85% observed a single time. The source of this sequence is a human donor in a cohort sampled during active COVID-19. Specimen: peripheral blood. The V gene is TRBV24-1, the J gene TRBJ2-1, with D tentatively TRBD2 (6 bases). The CDR3 region has the DNA TGTGCCACCAGTGATCCGGGGCCGCGGGGTGCAGGGCAGTTCTTC. This translates into CATSDPGPRGAGQFF.